The T cell receptor (beta chain) described here comes from a study of technical replicates of blood from a handful of donors. Trimming left V 5 bases short and J 4 bases short, with 16 bases between. The CDR3 spans 15 residues. Germline-derived CDR1 and CDR2 are MNHEY and SMNVEV (reference sequence). Clones were sequenced by immunoSEQ multiplex PCR, and TCRdb holds only the in-frame ones, with some missing. This sample has around 83,000 clones, with around 94% found just once. This rearrangement joins TRBV27 to TRBJ2-3; possible D gene TRBD1, 6 bases. This clonotype was sampled from a human donor in good health. The sequenced sample was T cells isolated from PBMCs. CDR3 in amino acids: CASSRTPTGSDTQYF. The DNA of the CDR3 is TGTGCCAGCAGTCGCACCCCCACAGGGTCAGATACGCAGTATTTT.